A single sample is the source of the 32 T cell receptor beta chains below, sequenced in a study of cytomegalovirus exposure and HLA in healthy donors. The study ran its PCR with 60 Vbeta and 13 Jbeta primers. The table came from immunoSEQ multiplex PCR; TCRdb's copy has only in-frame clones and leaves some out. The sample gives roughly 100,000 clones, 82% of which show up once; 1.5% to 2% is in the top ten. Sequencing was performed on PBMCs. Source of these receptors: a man aged 50 or older in good health and CMV-seronegative.

This clone was observed a single time. V usage is TRBV19 and J usage is TRBJ2-1; no firm D call. This CDR3 is 14 amino acids long. With 5 bases removed from V and 7 bases from J, the gap between germline ends came to 15 bases. The germline CDR1 and CDR2 sequences are LNHDA and SQIVND (reference sequence). CDR3 residues: CASSLPAGNNEQFF. CDR3 in DNA: TGTGCCAGTAGTCTCCCGGCAGGCAATAATGAGCAGTTCTTC.

This rearrangement joins TRBV28 to TRBJ2-5, with TRBD1 as a possible D gene (6 bases). Germline V gene sequence: CDR1 MDHEN, CDR2 SYDVKM. The CDR3 length is 13 residues. Trimming cost V 6 bases and J 5 bases, with 13 bases left between them. The CDR3 DNA is TGTGCCAGCAGCGTCGGACAGACCGAGACCCAGTACTTC. Its protein is CASSVGQTETQYF.

This clone has more than one count but fewer than ten. The rearrangement links TRBV5-1 to TRBJ1-4; D might be TRBD1 (6 bases). The CDR3 spans 14 residues. Germline V gene sequence: CDR1 SGHRS, CDR2 YFSETQ. Trimming left V 0 bases short and J 7 bases short, with 10 bases between. CDR3 coding DNA: TGCGCCAGCAGCTTGGCTGGGGGCGGTGAAAAACTGTTTTTT. Translating it yields CASSLAGGGEKLFF. The full variable domain, completed using reference TRBV5-1 and TRBJ1-4, is KAGVTQTPRYLIKTRGQQVTLSCSPISGHRSVSWYQQTPGQGLQFLFEYFSETQRNKGNFPGRFSGRQFSNSRSEMNVSTLELGDSALYLCASSLAGGGEKLFFGSGTQLSVL.

The chain is built from TRBV28 and TRBJ2-1, with D tentatively TRBD2 (6 bases). Germline CDR1 reads MDHEN; CDR2 reads SYDVKM. This CDR3 is built from 14 residues. V lost 8 bases to trimming and J lost 5 bases, with 16 bases between them. This CDR3 reads CASVASGLNNEQFF. The CDR3 region has the DNA TGTGCCAGCGTTGCGAGCGGGTTAAACAATGAGCAGTTCTTC.

As DNA, the CDR3 is TGTGCCAGCTCACAGGGACGTCGCGACGACACTGAAGCTTTCTTT. Translating gives CASSQGRRDDTEAFF. This chain uses TRBV6-4 with TRBJ1-1; D perhaps matches TRBD1 (6 bases). The CDR3 contains 15 residues. Germline V CDR1 and CDR2: MRHNA, SNTAGT. The V end was cut by 8 bases, the J end by 3 bases, with 19 bases between.

The V and J genes are TRBV19 and TRBJ2-3; D gene unclear. This CDR3 has 13 residues. Per the germline V gene, CDR1 is LNHDA and CDR2 is SQIVND (reference sequence). Trimming stripped 3 bases from V and 6 bases from J, with 10 bases between. The CDR3 protein is CASSIFQADTQYF. DNA of the CDR3: TGTGCCAGTAGTATTTTCCAAGCCGATACGCAGTATTTT.

This chain uses TRBV6-6 with TRBJ1-2; a possible D gene is TRBD1 (5 bases). CDR3 length: 13 residues. V lost 5 bases and J lost 2, with 9 bases in between. Germline assignment: CDR1 MNHNY and CDR2 SVGAGI (reference sequence). This CDR3 reads CASSTRQNYGYTF. In DNA, the CDR3 is TGTGCCAGCAGTACCCGACAGAACTATGGCTACACCTTC.

V gene TRBV6-5 combines with J gene TRBJ1-2; D perhaps matches TRBD1 (6 bases). V lost 7 bases and J 7 bases, leaving 22 bases between the germline ends. CDR3 length equals 15 residues. CDR1 is MNHEY, CDR2 SVGAGI, per germline. The CDR3 loop is CASTSGGRIGGGYTF. The DNA of the CDR3 is TGTGCCAGCACCTCGGGGGGGCGCATAGGTGGTGGCTACACCTTC.

This clone has a single count. This sequence joins TRBV18 and TRBJ1-1; D unclear. The CDR3 is 12 residues long. Between the trimmed V and J ends, which lost 3 bases and 5 bases, there was a span of 7 bases. The germline gives CDR1 KGHSH, CDR2 LQKENI. CDR3 residues: CASSPTLTEAFF. The CDR3 bases are TGTGCCAGCTCACCTACTTTAACTGAAGCTTTCTTT.

V usage is TRBV10-1 and J usage is TRBJ2-3, with a possible D match to TRBD2 (6 bases). CDR1 WNHNN and CDR2 SYGVQD come from the germline V gene (reference sequence). This CDR3 is built from 13 residues. The V end lost 5 bases, the J end lost 3 bases, and 9 bases lay between the germline ends. The CDR3 bases are TGCGCCAGCAGTCGGGACTTGACAGATACGCAGTATTTT. Encoded protein: CASSRDLTDTQYF.

V and J are TRBV7-2 and TRBJ1-6; 8 bases are a match to TRBD1. The CDR3 totals 12 residues. Per germline, CDR1 SGHTA and CDR2 FQGNSA. The V gene end was trimmed by 6 bases and the J gene end by 12 bases; junction bases not matched to a gene: 4. Here the CDR3 reads CASSRDRRPLHF. DNA for the CDR3: TGTGCCAGCAGTCGGGACAGGCGACCCCTCCACTTT.

This clone was detected only once. The chain joins TRBV27 to TRBJ1-2, with TRBD1 identical over 9 bases. With V trimmed by 6 bases and J by 4 bases, 9 bases remained unmatched. CDR3 size: 15 residues. Per germline, CDR1 MNHEY and CDR2 SMNVEV (reference sequence). CDR3: CASSLNRGQGYGYTF. The CDR3 DNA is TGTGCCAGCAGCTTGAACAGGGGGCAGGGCTATGGCTACACCTTC.

This clone was counted a single time. The gene calls are TRBV5-4 and TRBJ2-3, with 7 bases aligning to TRBD1. CDR3 size: 15 residues. Germline V gene data show CDR1 as SGHNT and CDR2 as YYREEE (reference sequence). The ends lost 5 bases at V and 3 bases at J; junction bases unmatched: 9. This CDR3 reads CASSSGQVGTDTQYF. The CDR3 DNA reads as TGTGCCAGCAGTTCCGGACAGGTGGGGACAGATACGCAGTATTTT.

The gene calls are TRBV10-2 and TRBJ1-2; TRBD1 is a possible D gene (5 bases). The CDR3 has 12 amino acids. The V end lost 3 bases, the J end lost 6 bases, and 8 bases lay between the germline ends. Germline CDR1 reads WSHSY; CDR2 reads SAAADI. The CDR3 nucleotides are TGCGCCAGCAGTGAATGGGGGGATGGCTACACCTTC. Translated, it gives CASSEWGDGYTF.

V is TRBV25-1 and J is TRBJ1-3; no clear D. With 4 bases removed from V and 4 bases from J, the gap between germline ends came to 5 bases. The CDR3 totals 12 residues. Looked up from germline, CDR1 is MGHDK and CDR2 is SYGVNS. In DNA form, the CDR3 reads TGTGCCAGCAGTGCCAGAGGAAACACCATATATTTT. Protein sequence: CASSARGNTIYF.

This clone came up once. The chain combines TRBV25-1 with TRBJ2-4; TRBD2 agrees at 7 bases. V was clipped by 8 bases and J by 8 bases; unmatched bases: 12. CDR1 and CDR2 from the germline V gene are MGHDK and SYGVNS. The CDR3 is 14 amino acids. The CDR3 coding sequence is TGTGCCAGCTCTGAATGGGGAGGGTGGGACATTCAGTACTTC. Protein sequence: CASSEWGGWDIQYF.

The chain uses TRBV28 and TRBJ1-2; D might be TRBD1 (5 bases). Between the trimmed V and J ends, which lost 3 bases and 8 bases, there was a span of 19 bases. Germline CDR1 MDHEN, CDR2 SYDVKM. CDR3 length: 15 residues. The CDR3 reads CASSFDGAAGGGYTF. The CDR3 DNA reads TGTGCCAGCAGTTTTGATGGGGCTGCGGGGGGAGGCTACACCTTC.

The chain is built from TRBV10-3 and TRBJ1-5; D is perhaps TRBD1 (5 bases). The V and J ends lost 10 bases and 0 bases respectively, with 13 bases between them. The CDR3 sequence is 14 residues long. The germline gives CDR1 ENHRY, CDR2 SYGVKD. The CDR3 nucleotides read TGTGCCACCTCGACAGACGATAGCAATCAGCCCCAGCATTTT. Protein sequence: CATSTDDSNQPQHF.

This chain links TRBV7-2 with TRBJ2-1, with 10 bases matching TRBD2. Germline V gene data show CDR1 as SGHTA and CDR2 as FQGNSA. With V trimmed by 10 bases and J by 7 bases, 10 bases remained unmatched. The CDR3 loop spans 14 amino acids. CDR3 sequence reads: CAKTIGAGGNEQFF. The CDR3 DNA follows: TGTGCCAAAACCATCGGAGCGGGGGGGAATGAGCAGTTCTTC.

The rearrangement uses TRBV5-4 and TRBJ1-2; 9 positions agree with TRBD1. J gave up 5 bases and V 3 bases, and 8 bases lay outside the gene matches. The CDR3 totals 15 residues. Germline V gene data show CDR1 as SGHNT and CDR2 as YYREEE (reference sequence). In DNA, the CDR3 is TGTGCCAGCAGCTCCCCGGGGACAGGGAGGTATGGCTACACCTTC. It encodes CASSSPGTGRYGYTF.

This chain uses TRBV30 with TRBJ1-1; maybe TRBD1 (5 bases). Trimming stripped 0 bases from V and 1 base from J, with 9 bases between. CDR3 length: 14 residues. Germline lookup yields CDR1 GTSNPN and CDR2 SVGIG (reference sequence). This chain's CDR3 is CAWSVGGGNTEAFF. The CDR3 coding sequence is TGTGCCTGGAGTGTCGGGGGAGGGAACACTGAAGCTTTCTTT. The whole variable domain, remainder taken from reference TRBV30 and TRBJ1-1, is SQTIHQWPATLVQPVGSPLSLECTVEGTSNPNLYWYRQAAGRGLQLLFYSVGIGQISSEVPQNLSASRPQDRQFILSSKKLLLSDSGFYLCAWSVGGGNTEAFFGQGTRLTVV.

The chain uses TRBV28 and TRBJ1-1; D remains ambiguous. CDR3 length equals 11 residues. V shed 4 bases and J shed 11 bases, with 11 bases lying between them. Germline CDR1 reads MDHEN; CDR2 reads SYDVKM. The CDR3 loop is CASSSPTRAFF. The CDR3 DNA is TGTGCCAGCAGTTCCCCCACCCGGGCTTTCTTT. The full variable domain, completed using reference TRBV28 and TRBJ1-1, is DVKVTQSSRYLVKRTGEKVFLECVQDMDHENMFWYRQDPGLGLRLIYFSYDVKMKEKGDIPEGYSVSREKKERFSLILESASTNQTSMYLCASSSPTRAFFGQGTRLTVV.

The chain joins TRBV7-8 to TRBJ2-1, with 7 positions matching TRBD1. The J segment lost 7 bases and the V segment lost 5 bases, leaving 5 bases of the junction unmatched. Germline V gene sequence: CDR1 SGHVS, CDR2 FQNEAQ. CDR3 size: 13 residues. The CDR3 nucleotides are TGTGCCAGCAGCAGTTACAGGGGAAATGAGCAGTTCTTC. This translates into CASSSYRGNEQFF.

The chain employs TRBV25-1 and TRBJ1-3; D unresolved. CDR1 is MGHDK and CDR2 is SYGVNS in the germline V gene. Trimming cost V 8 bases and J 0 bases, with 2 bases left between them. This CDR3 has 11 amino acids. The chain's CDR3 is CASHSGNTIYF. Here the CDR3 DNA reads TGTGCCAGCCACTCTGGAAACACCATATATTTT.

This clone was picked up one time. The chain carries TRBV10-1 and TRBJ2-1; 11 bases line up with TRBD2. Germline trimming cut 0 bases from V and 7 bases from J; bases unmatched to any gene: 5. CDR1 WNHNN and CDR2 SYGVQD come from the germline V gene (reference sequence). CDR3 length: 16 residues. In DNA form, the CDR3 reads TGCGCCAGCAGTGAGTCCCCAACTAGCGGGGGTAATGAGCAGTTCTTC. Its protein is CASSESPTSGGNEQFF.

This clone has just a few counts. This chain connects TRBV29-1 to TRBJ1-4; D call uncertain. CDR1 and CDR2 from the germline V gene are SQVTM and ANQGSEA. This CDR3 contains 14 residues. V was cut by 5 bases and J by 7 bases, with 17 bases left in between. Here the CDR3 DNA reads TGCAGCGTTTCGGCGGCCTTTGGAGGTGAAAAACTGTTTTTT. This translates into CSVSAAFGGEKLFF.

J is TRBJ2-7 and V is TRBV5-4; D may be TRBD1 (6 bases). Germline loops: CDR1 SGHNT, CDR2 YYREEE (reference sequence). Trimming shortened V by 4 bases and J by 1 base, and 9 bases separated the two germline ends. The CDR3 is 13 amino acids. CDR3 region: CASSADRSYEQYV. CDR3 nucleotide sequence: TGTGCCAGCAGCGCTGACAGGTCCTACGAGCAGTACGTC.

DNA of the CDR3: TGTGCCAGCAGCTTGGTCGGCGGCAGGGGGACTTATGGCTACACCTTC. This translates into CASSLVGGRGTYGYTF. This chain joins TRBV5-4 and TRBJ1-2; 7 bases agree with TRBD1. CDR1 and CDR2 from the germline V gene are SGHNT and YYREEE (reference sequence). V was pared by 0 bases and J by 5 bases, with 10 bases of the junction left unmatched. This CDR3 has 16 residues.

This clone was observed a single time. This chain joins TRBV7-9 and TRBJ1-4; 8 nucleotides match TRBD1. The V gene end was trimmed by 3 bases and the J gene end by 8 bases; junction bases not matched to a gene: 8. The CDR3 spans 15 residues. CDR1 SEHNR and CDR2 FQNEAQ come from the germline V gene (reference sequence). The CDR3 DNA reads TGTGCCAGCAGCTTGGCCGGGACAGGCAGCGAAAAACTGTTTTTT. This gives the protein CASSLAGTGSEKLFF.

V and J are TRBV21-1 and TRBJ2-7; TRBD1, the D gene given by the table, was not confirmed from the DNA. TRBV21-1 is termed a pseudogene. The CDR3 totals 19 residues. The CDR3 reads CASSKEFLGGPLCYYEQYF. The CDR3 coding sequence is TGTGCCAGCAGCAAAGAGTTCCTTGGGGGCCCTCTCTGCTACTACGAGCAGTACTTC.

This sequence joins TRBV30 and TRBJ2-6; the D gene is possibly TRBD2 (5 bases). Trimming removed 3 bases at V and 4 bases at J, with 10 bases between. The CDR3 is 14 residues long. Germline CDR1 GTSNPN, CDR2 SVGIG (reference sequence). CDR3: CAWRRSGGANVLTF. The DNA for the CDR3 is TGTGCCTGGAGGAGGAGCGGAGGGGCCAACGTCCTGACTTTC. Based on the CDR3 plus reference TRBV30 and TRBJ2-6, the full variable domain is SQTIHQWPATLVQPVGSPLSLECTVEGTSNPNLYWYRQAAGRGLQLLFYSVGIGQISSEVPQNLSASRPQDRQFILSSKKLLLSDSGFYLCAWRRSGGANVLTFGAGSRLTVL.

This chain connects TRBV15 to TRBJ2-2; 7 bases match TRBD2. The CDR3 contains 14 residues. After removal of 8 bases from V and 1 base from J, the junction contained 4 bases not matched to a gene. The germline V gene encodes CDR1 LNHNV and CDR2 YYDKDF (reference sequence). CDR3 bases: TGTGCCACCCGAGCGGGGAGGAACACCGGGGAGCTGTTTTTT. Encoded protein: CATRAGRNTGELFF. Complete variable domain (other parts from reference TRBV15 and TRBJ2-2): DAMVIQNPRYQVTQFGKPVTLSCSQTLNHNVMYWYQQKSSQAPKLLFHYYDKDFNNEADTPDNFQSRRPNTSFCFLDIRSPGLGDTAMYLCATRAGRNTGELFFGEGSRLTVL.